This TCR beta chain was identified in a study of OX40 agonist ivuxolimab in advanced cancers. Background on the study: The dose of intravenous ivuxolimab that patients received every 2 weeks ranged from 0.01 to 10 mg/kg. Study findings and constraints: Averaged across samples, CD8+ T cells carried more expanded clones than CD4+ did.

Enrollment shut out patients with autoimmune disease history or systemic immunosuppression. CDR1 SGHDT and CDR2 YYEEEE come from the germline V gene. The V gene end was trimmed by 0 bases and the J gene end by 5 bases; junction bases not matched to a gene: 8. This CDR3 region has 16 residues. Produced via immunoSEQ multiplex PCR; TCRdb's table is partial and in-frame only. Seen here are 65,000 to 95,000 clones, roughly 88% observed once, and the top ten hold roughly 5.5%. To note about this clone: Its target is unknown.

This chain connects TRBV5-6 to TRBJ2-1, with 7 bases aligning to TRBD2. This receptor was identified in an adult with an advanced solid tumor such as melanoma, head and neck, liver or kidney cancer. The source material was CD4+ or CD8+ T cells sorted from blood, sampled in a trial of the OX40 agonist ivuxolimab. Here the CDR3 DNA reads TGTGCCAGCAGCTTGGGGGAGTCTAGCGGAAACAATGAGCAGTTCTTC. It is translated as CASSLGESSGNNEQFF.